This T cell receptor (beta chain) is from a study of T cell repertoires in cytomegalovirus infection. In the case of this clonotype: Its antigen is undetermined.

Germline CDR1 SGHRS, CDR2 YFSETQ. The CDR3 runs 16 residues. V was cut by 0 bases and J by 0 bases, with 9 bases left in between. From the reads, TCRdb called clonotypes with MiXCR, one entry per CDR3 protein. Of 250,000 to 350,000 distinct CDR3 sequences in the sample, roughly 23% were seen once. Study results and caveats: Summed public TCR beta family frequency identified CMV carriers bearing the relevant HLA. Clonotypes of TCR beta that were HLA-C-restricted and CMV-specific dominated the ex vivo response.

Sequenced material: PBMCs. This chain uses TRBV5-1 with TRBJ1-4, with D unresolved. This receptor was obtained from a human donor in good health (CMV status not recorded). Some clones in this sample may be carry-over from other donors' samples. The chain's CDR3 is CASSLGAGSTNEKLFF. CDR3 in DNA: TGCGCCAGCAGCTTGGGGGCAGGATCAACTAATGAAAAACTGTTTTTT.